This TCR beta chain was recorded in a study of blood T cell repertoires in COVID-19. J gave up 2 bases and V 4 bases, and 5 bases lay outside the gene matches. CDR1 MNHEY and CDR2 SVGAGI come from the germline V gene. This CDR3 region has 15 residues. Only in-frame clones appear in the TCRdb table, and some are missing; sequencing was by immunoSEQ multiplex PCR. This table has about 390,000 clones, 85% to 90% appearing once. This clone was seen a handful of times. This chain uses TRBV6-5 with TRBJ1-5; 7 bases fit TRBD1. The sequencing sample was made of PBMCs or T cells enriched from blood (not recorded which). The TCR comes from a woman aged 45-65 years who had recovered from COVID-19. This CDR3 is CASSSNDRGNQPQHF. The CDR3 DNA is TGTGCCAGCAGTTCGAACGACAGGGGCAATCAGCCCCAGCATTTT.